This entry describes one T cell receptor (beta chain). Its antigen is not identified. Using immunoSEQ multiplex PCR, the repertoire was profiled, and TCRdb retains in-frame clones only, with some absent. This sample yields more than 70,000 clones, of which approximately 90% are seen a single time; 25% to 30% belongs to the top ten. This specimen belongs to a study of T cell responses to AZD1222 COVID-19 vaccine. Findings and limits, study-wide: Dominant CD4 TCR responses targeted spike regions 160-218 and 743-854. No day 14 peak samples; only post-peak repertoires were characterized. The donors showed a predominance of white British ancestry and of females, with possible underestimation of clonal diversity.

The CDR3 is made up of 14 amino acids. Germline assignment: CDR1 SGHAT and CDR2 FQNNGV. Germline trimming cut 0 bases from V and 4 bases from J; bases unmatched to any gene: 1. This TCR came from an adult who received the AZD1222 COVID-19 vaccine. The rearrangement uses TRBV11-2 and TRBJ2-3; 7 nucleotides line up with TRBD1. The sample in question was peripheral blood, obtained 28 days after the second AZD1222 dose. The CDR3 protein is CASSLEGTADTQYF. The CDR3 coding sequence is TGTGCCAGCAGCTTAGAGGGGACAGCAGATACGCAGTATTTT.